This entry lists 32 T cell receptor beta chains sequenced from one sample in a study of identical twins. TCRdb recomputed calls from the 5' RACE reads with MiXCR, one row per CDR3 protein. The table includes 1.5 million or so distinct CDR3 sequences, 25% to 35% detected once. The sample comprised cord blood. The receptors shown here come from a newborn girl in good health.

This clonotype occurred a few times. This rearrangement joins TRBV27 to TRBJ2-5; D remains ambiguous. The V end lost 4 bases, the J end lost 7 bases, and 13 bases lay between the germline ends. The CDR3 has 13 residues. In germline, CDR1 is MNHEY, CDR2 SMNVEV (reference sequence). CDR3 sequence: CASSSSPRRTQYF. The CDR3 DNA sequence: TGTGCCAGCAGTTCCTCCCCAAGAAGGACCCAGTACTTC.

The chain is built from TRBV7-2 and TRBJ2-6; D gene unclear. The germline V gene has CDR1 SGHTA and CDR2 FQGNSA. The CDR3 is 15 amino acids. The V and J ends lost 3 bases and 4 bases respectively, with 10 bases between them. For the CDR3, the DNA is TGTGCCAGCAGCTTTAAAGGGTCCGGGGCCAACGTCCTGACTTTC. This gives the protein CASSFKGSGANVLTF.

V gene TRBV5-1 combines with J gene TRBJ1-1; D is unresolved. From germline, CDR1 is SGHRS and CDR2 YFSETQ. V was trimmed by 2 bases and J by 4 bases, leaving 12 bases between them. The CDR3 loop spans 14 amino acids. The CDR3 bases are TGCGCCAGCAGCTTAAAGTGCAGTTGCACTGAAGCTTTCTTT. It yields the protein CASSLKCSCTEAFF.

This clonotype occurred a few times. The rearrangement uses TRBV5-1 and TRBJ2-3; 7 bases fit TRBD2. From germline, CDR1 is SGHRS and CDR2 YFSETQ. V was pared by 4 bases and J by 2 bases, with 10 bases of the junction left unmatched. The CDR3 runs 16 residues. As DNA, the CDR3 is TGCGCCAGCAGCCACGGCCGGGGACTAACCACAGATACGCAGTATTTT. This codes for CASSHGRGLTTDTQYF. Full variable domain (outside the CDR3, taken from reference TRBV5-1 and TRBJ2-3): KAGVTQTPRYLIKTRGQQVTLSCSPISGHRSVSWYQQTPGQGLQFLFEYFSETQRNKGNFPGRFSGRQFSNSRSEMNVSTLELGDSALYLCASSHGRGLTTDTQYFGPGTRLTVL.

The CDR3 DNA reads TGTGCCAGCAGTTCTCTCCTAGCGGGTAACAATGAGCAGTTCTTC. It encodes CASSSLLAGNNEQFF. This rearrangement joins TRBV28 to TRBJ2-1; the match to TRBD2 covers 8 bases. The CDR3 sequence is 15 residues long. Germline CDR1 is MDHEN and CDR2 is SYDVKM. V dropped 4 bases and J dropped 5; count of bases not matched to a gene: 7. Full variable domain (outside the CDR3, taken from reference TRBV28 and TRBJ2-1): DVKVTQSSRYLVKRTGEKVFLECVQDMDHENMFWYRQDPGLGLRLIYFSYDVKMKEKGDIPEGYSVSREKKERFSLILESASTNQTSMYLCASSSLLAGNNEQFFGPGTRLTVL.

The chain recombines TRBV10-3 with TRBJ1-1; D is undetermined. The CDR3 runs to 15 residues. The germline V gene has CDR1 ENHRY and CDR2 SYGVKD. Trimming took off 0 bases at V and 0 bases at J, with 8 bases between the two ends. The CDR3: CAISESRLLNTEAFF. In DNA, the CDR3 is TGTGCCATCAGTGAGTCCCGACTCTTGAACACTGAAGCTTTCTTT.

The sample holds a few counts of this clonotype. This chain connects TRBV4-2 to TRBJ1-2; D not certain. V was pared by 3 bases and J by 6 bases, with 8 bases between. From germline, CDR1 is LGHNA and CDR2 YNFKEQ. The CDR3 covers 12 residues. This CDR3 is CASSQALDGYTF. The CDR3, as DNA: TGTGCCAGCAGCCAGGCCCTTGATGGCTACACCTTC.

The J gene is TRBJ2-3, the V gene TRBV13, with 7 bases identical to TRBD2. CDR3 size: 16 residues. Germline V gives CDR1 PRHDT, CDR2 FYEKMQ (reference sequence). Losses at the gene ends were 0 bases for V and 1 base for J; bases not matched to a gene: 4. As DNA, the CDR3 is TGTGCCAGCAGCTTAGGGGCGGGAGCCCGCACAGATACGCAGTATTTT. Amino acids: CASSLGAGARTDTQYF.

V gene TRBV6-2 or TRBV6-3 combines with J gene TRBJ2-5; the match to TRBD1 covers 10 bases. The tail of the sequence fits TRBJ2-7 better, so the J call may be wrong. CDR1 and CDR2 (germline): MNHEY, SVGEGT. CDR3 length: 14 amino acids. DNA of the CDR3: TGTGCCAGCAGTTACGACAGGGGGCTTTACGAGCAGTACTTC. This encodes CASSYDRGLYEQYF.

In this sample, this clonotype turned up a few times. The chain uses TRBV7-2 and TRBJ1-2; D is perhaps TRBD1 (5 bases). V was shortened by 6 bases and J by 6 bases, with 23 bases between the two germline ends. The CDR3 covers 16 residues. Germline assignment: CDR1 SGHTA and CDR2 FQGNSA. The CDR3 region is CASRVLGDRLGNGYTF. Here the CDR3 DNA reads TGTGCCAGCAGAGTCTTAGGGGATCGACTCGGCAATGGCTACACCTTC.

The gene calls are TRBV11-3 and TRBJ2-5; D remains unclear. V was cut by 8 bases and J by 3 bases, with 19 bases left in between. Germline-derived CDR1 and CDR2 are SGHNT and YENEEA. The CDR3 is 15 residues long. The CDR3 region is CASPTYSGRKETQYF. The CDR3 region has the DNA TGTGCCAGCCCAACGTATTCGGGCCGAAAAGAGACCCAGTACTTC.

This clonotype was recorded at least ten times. J is TRBJ2-3 and V is TRBV28; 7 bases agree with TRBD1. Germline CDR1 MDHEN, CDR2 SYDVKM. Unmatched junction bases numbered 6, after V lost 3 bases and J lost 0 bases. The CDR3 is made up of 16 amino acids. As DNA, the CDR3 is TGTGCCAGCAGTTTGAGCAGCAGGGGGAGCACAGATACGCAGTATTTT. Residues: CASSLSSRGSTDTQYF.

V is TRBV6-5 and J is TRBJ2-3; maybe TRBD2 (6 bases). This CDR3 spans 18 amino acids. V was trimmed by 1 base and J by 3 bases, leaving 20 bases between them. Germline V gives CDR1 MNHEY, CDR2 SVGAGI. CDR3 loop: CASSYCIPWGDRTDTQYF. As DNA, the CDR3 is TGTGCCAGCAGTTACTGTATTCCGTGGGGGGACCGAACAGATACGCAGTATTTT.

This chain uses TRBV20-1 with TRBJ1-6; perhaps TRBD1 as D (6 bases). The V end lost 3 bases, the J end lost 9 bases, and 21 bases lay between the germline ends. The CDR3 is 16 residues long. Germline assignment: CDR1 DFQATT and CDR2 SNEGSKA (reference sequence). The CDR3 nucleotides read TGCAGTGCTAGGCCCCAAACAGGGAGTAAAGGTTCACCCCTCCACTTT. Amino acid sequence: CSARPQTGSKGSPLHF.

The J gene is TRBJ2-7, the V gene TRBV10-3; D gene ambiguous. There are 13 residues in the CDR3. Germline lookup yields CDR1 ENHRY and CDR2 SYGVKD. V shed 6 bases and J shed 4 bases, with 13 bases lying between them. The CDR3 protein is CAISQIPAYEQYF. The CDR3, as DNA: TGTGCCATCAGCCAAATTCCAGCTTACGAGCAGTACTTC.

This chain links TRBV21-1 with TRBJ2-4; the table gives TRBD1 as D, unverified against the DNA. TRBV21-1 is a known pseudogene. CDR3 size: 15 residues. CDR3 nucleotide sequence: TGTGCCAGCAGCATAGACAGGGCGCAGGGAAACATTCAGTACTTC. This translates into CASSIDRAQGNIQYF.

The V call is TRBV11-1, the J call TRBJ2-5; D is perhaps TRBD1 (5 bases). Trimming removed 5 bases from V and 13 bases from J, with 17 bases in between. Looked up from germline, CDR1 is SGHAT and CDR2 is FQDESV (reference sequence). The CDR3 length is 12 residues. The chain's CDR3 is CASSDEWTSTYF. CDR3 coding DNA: TGTGCCAGCAGCGATGAGTGGACATCCACGTACTTC.

The J gene is TRBJ2-6, the V gene TRBV20-1; D unclear. CDR3 length equals 14 residues. Trimming pared 6 bases from V and 0 bases from J, leaving 9 bases between. Per the germline V gene, CDR1 is DFQATT and CDR2 is SNEGSKA (reference sequence). DNA of the CDR3: TGCAGTGCCCAATCCAGCTCTGGGGCCAACGTCCTGACTTTC. It specifies CSAQSSSGANVLTF.

This clonotype was picked up a small number of times. The chain combines TRBV6-1 with TRBJ1-5; 9 bases align to TRBD1. The CDR3 loop spans 16 amino acids. After removal of 5 bases from V and 0 bases from J, the junction contained 5 bases not matched to a gene. The germline V gene encodes CDR1 MNHNS and CDR2 SASEGT. The CDR3 coding sequence is TGTGCCAGCAGTCACGGGACAGGGAATAGCAATCAGCCCCAGCATTTT. Translation gives CASSHGTGNSNQPQHF.

This clonotype appeared a few times. The chain joins TRBV5-1 to TRBJ2-7, with TRBD2 identical over 14 bases. Germline V gene data show CDR1 as SGHRS and CDR2 as YFSETQ. V lost 0 bases and J lost 1; bases outside the gene matches: 3. The CDR3 contains 17 residues. The CDR3 region is CASSLGGLAGASYEQYF. CDR3 DNA: TGCGCCAGCAGCTTGGGGGGACTAGCGGGAGCTTCCTACGAGCAGTACTTC.

J is TRBJ2-1 and V is TRBV2, with 10 bases matching TRBD2. This CDR3 has 16 residues. Germline loops: CDR1 SNHLY, CDR2 FYNNEI. J was trimmed by 2 bases and V by 4 bases; bases with no gene match: 5. The CDR3 sequence: CASSAPGTSAYNEQFF. The DNA for the CDR3 is TGTGCCAGCAGTGCGCCCGGGACTAGCGCCTACAATGAGCAGTTCTTC.

This chain uses TRBV7-9 with TRBJ2-5, with 8 positions matching TRBD1. The CDR3 is 14 amino acids. V shed 2 bases and J 5 bases; nucleotides not matched to a gene: 4. CDR1 is SEHNR, CDR2 FQNEAQ, per germline (reference sequence). The CDR3 here is CASSLRTGMETQYF. The CDR3 DNA sequence: TGTGCCAGCAGCTTAAGGACAGGGATGGAGACCCAGTACTTC.

The CDR3, as DNA: TGTGCCAGCAGCCAAGCCCCCGGACTAGTCGGTCCAGATACGCAGTATTTT. Translated, it gives CASSQAPGLVGPDTQYF. The chain carries TRBV4-2 and TRBJ2-3; 7 bases map to TRBD2. The CDR3 loop spans 17 amino acids. CDR1 is LGHNA and CDR2 is YNFKEQ in the germline V gene. The V segment lost 1 base and the J segment 4 bases; nucleotides outside the gene matches: 11.

The rearrangement uses TRBV21-1 and TRBJ1-1; the table's D call, TRBD1, was not checked against the DNA. TRBV21-1 is deemed a pseudogene. The CDR3 is made up of 15 amino acids. The CDR3, as DNA: TGTGCCAGCAGCAAACCCCAGGGGGAAGGGACTGAAGCTTTCTTT. It is translated as CASSKPQGEGTEAFF.

The rearrangement uses TRBV20-1 and TRBJ2-1; D call uncertain. Trimming took off 6 bases at V and 7 bases at J, with 10 bases between the two ends. There are 11 residues in the CDR3. Germline V gene sequence: CDR1 DFQATT, CDR2 SNEGSKA (reference sequence). Here the CDR3 reads CSATIRNEQFF. For the CDR3, the DNA is TGCAGTGCGACGATACGAAATGAGCAGTTCTTC.

The chain uses TRBV9 and TRBJ2-7; D possibly matches TRBD1 or TRBD2 (6 bases each). Germline CDR1 reads SGDLS; CDR2 reads YYNGEE. Trimming cost V 0 bases and J 0 bases, with 13 bases left between them. CDR3 size: 16 residues. CDR3 sequence (DNA): TGTGCCAGCAGCGTAGATCCGGGGGCGCGCTCCTACGAGCAGTACTTC. Translated: CASSVDPGARSYEQYF. The complete variable domain, with remaining parts taken from reference TRBV9 and TRBJ2-7, reads DSGVTQTPKHLITATGQRVTLRCSPRSGDLSVYWYQQSLDQGLQFLIQYYNGEERAKGNILERFSAQQFPDLHSELNLSSLELGDSALYFCASSVDPGARSYEQYFGPGTRLTVT.

The rearrangement joins TRBV20-1 to TRBJ1-2; perhaps TRBD1 as D (5 bases). This CDR3 is 14 amino acids long. Deletions cut 5 bases from V and 4 bases from J, with 17 bases between. Per the germline V gene, CDR1 is DFQATT and CDR2 is SNEGSKA (reference sequence). CDR3 residues: CSALLQVNSYGYTF. The DNA for the CDR3 is TGCAGTGCTCTCTTACAGGTTAATAGCTATGGCTACACCTTC.

The genes are TRBV9 and TRBJ2-1; D assignment may be TRBD1 or TRBD2 (7 bases each). Germline loops: CDR1 SGDLS, CDR2 YYNGEE. CDR3 length equals 15 residues. The V gene lost 0 bases and the J gene lost 4 bases, with 11 bases spanning the gap. This CDR3 is CASSVGQGLYNEQFF. For the CDR3, the DNA is TGTGCCAGCAGCGTAGGACAGGGACTATACAATGAGCAGTTCTTC.

This clonotype has more than one count but fewer than ten. This chain uses TRBV11-2 with TRBJ2-1; D is undetermined. In germline, CDR1 is SGHAT, CDR2 FQNNGV. Between the trimmed V and J ends, which lost 5 bases and 2 bases, there was a span of 10 bases. The CDR3 consists of 14 residues. The CDR3 region is CASSPRSAYNEQFF. The CDR3 bases are TGTGCCAGCAGCCCCCGGAGTGCCTACAATGAGCAGTTCTTC.

This clonotype was seen more than once but under ten times. The chain joins TRBV4-1 to TRBJ2-1; no definite D call. The CDR3 runs 17 residues. V shed 0 bases and J shed 0 bases, with 12 bases lying between them. Germline-derived CDR1 and CDR2 are MGHRA and YSYEKL. The CDR3 sequence is CASSQEGQSSSYNEQFF. Written as DNA, the CDR3 is TGCGCCAGCAGCCAAGAGGGTCAGTCTAGCTCCTACAATGAGCAGTTCTTC.

A few counts support this clonotype. The rearrangement uses TRBV20-1 and TRBJ2-7; 9 nucleotides agree with TRBD2. V dropped 5 bases and J dropped 2; count of bases not matched to a gene: 10. Germline CDR1 and CDR2: DFQATT and SNEGSKA (reference sequence). CDR3 length: 15 residues. Here the CDR3 reads CSALGSGTSTYEQYF. In nucleotides, the CDR3 is TGCAGTGCTCTTGGCTCCGGGACTAGCACCTACGAGCAGTACTTC.

The chain joins TRBV9 to TRBJ1-1; the match to TRBD1 covers 7 bases. Germline CDR1 is SGDLS and CDR2 is YYNGEE. The junction had 10 bases not matched to a gene; V was cut back by 4 bases and J by 1 base. The CDR3 has 16 residues. CDR3 DNA: TGTGCCAGCAGCTCCCCGAAGACAGGGCAGAACACTGAAGCTTTCTTT. Translating gives CASSSPKTGQNTEAFF.